A selection of T cell receptor beta chains follows, all from one sample in a study of blood T cell repertoires in COVID-19. Only in-frame clones appear in the TCRdb table, and some are missing; sequencing was by immunoSEQ multiplex PCR. The data contain about 76,000 clones, 80% to 85% of them seen just once; the ten biggest clones take up around a quarter. Sequencing used peripheral blood. The receptor source for this set is a human donor in a cohort sampled during active COVID-19. Each CDR3 is given with its conserved first and last residue. A D gene is named only where the DNA matches it firmly. A row's size may be missing; if present it is once, few, many or a size class.

abundance: NA; d_gene: TRBD1; j_gene: TRBJ2-7; v_gene: TRBV5-4; CDR3aa: CASSLKGAIYEQYF; CDR3nt: TGTGCCAGCAGCTTGAAGGGGGCAATCTACGAGCAGTACTTC
abundance: NA; d_gene: NA; j_gene: TRBJ2-7; v_gene: TRBV12-3/TRBV12-4; CDR3aa: CASRQGPYEQYF; CDR3nt: TGTGCCAGCAGACAGGGACCCTACGAGCAGTACTTC
abundance: once; d_gene: NA; j_gene: TRBJ2-7; v_gene: TRBV4-1; CDR3aa: CASSLQGLGYEQYF; CDR3nt: TGCGCCAGCAGCCTACAGGGTCTAGGATACGAGCAGTACTTC
abundance: NA; d_gene: TRBD1; j_gene: TRBJ1-5; v_gene: TRBV7-8; CDR3aa: CASSLNPLGTDDQPQHF; CDR3nt: TGTGCCAGCAGCTTAAACCCCCTGGGGACAGACGATCAGCCCCAGCATTTT
abundance: few; d_gene: TRBD1; j_gene: TRBJ1-1; v_gene: TRBV6-5; CDR3aa: CASFRDRGFGEAFF; CDR3nt: TGTGCCAGCTTCCGGGACAGGGGGTTTGGTGAAGCTTTCTTT
abundance: NA; d_gene: TRBD1; j_gene: TRBJ1-5; v_gene: TRBV6-2/TRBV6-3; CDR3aa: CASSTDQPGTVGNQPQHF; CDR3nt: TGTGCCAGCAGTACAGACCAGCCCGGGACAGTCGGAAATCAGCCCCAGCATTTT
abundance: NA; d_gene: TRBD1; j_gene: TRBJ1-5; v_gene: TRBV5-5; CDR3aa: CASSDRRDREGQPQHF; CDR3nt: TGTGCCAGCAGCGACCGCCGGGACAGGGAAGGTCAGCCCCAGCATTTT
abundance: NA; d_gene: NA; j_gene: TRBJ2-3; v_gene: TRBV11-3; CDR3aa: CASSKEGLTTDTQYF; CDR3nt: TGTGCCAGCAGCAAGGAGGGACTTACTACAGATACGCAGTATTTT
abundance: NA; d_gene: TRBD2; j_gene: TRBJ2-1; v_gene: TRBV9; CDR3aa: CASSREGVGYNEQFF; CDR3nt: TGTGCCAGCAGCCGGGAGGGGGTAGGATACAATGAGCAGTTCTTC
abundance: NA; d_gene: NA; j_gene: TRBJ1-2; v_gene: TRBV4-1; CDR3aa: CASSQPRGTNYGYTF; CDR3nt: TGCGCCAGCAGCCAACCCCGGGGTACTAACTATGGCTACACCTTC
abundance: NA; d_gene: NA; j_gene: TRBJ2-2; v_gene: TRBV14; CDR3aa: CASSQAPGATGELFF; CDR3nt: TGTGCCAGCAGCCAAGCTCCAGGGGCCACCGGGGAGCTGTTTTTT
abundance: few; d_gene: TRBD2; j_gene: TRBJ2-3; v_gene: TRBV7-6; CDR3aa: CASSPTARGSDTQYF; CDR3nt: TGTGCCAGCAGCCCCACCGCGCGGGGGTCCGATACGCAGTATTTT
abundance: NA; d_gene: TRBD2; j_gene: TRBJ2-1; v_gene: TRBV25-1; CDR3aa: CASSELSGSGGTYNEQFF; CDR3nt: TGTGCCAGCAGTGAATTATCGGGTAGCGGGGGGACCTACAATGAGCAGTTCTTC
abundance: NA; d_gene: TRBD1; j_gene: TRBJ2-2; v_gene: TRBV5-1; CDR3aa: CASSPDRGFAGELFF; CDR3nt: TGCGCCAGCAGCCCGGACAGGGGGTTTGCCGGGGAGCTGTTTTTT
abundance: NA; d_gene: TRBD1; j_gene: TRBJ1-2; v_gene: TRBV18; CDR3aa: CASSQGQGVEGYTF; CDR3nt: TGTGCCAGCTCACAAGGACAGGGGGTAGAGGGCTACACCTTC
abundance: NA; d_gene: NA; j_gene: TRBJ2-3; v_gene: TRBV5-4; CDR3aa: CASSLQGTADTQYF; CDR3nt: TGTGCCAGCAGCTTGCAGGGGACGGCAGATACGCAGTATTTT
abundance: NA; d_gene: TRBD1; j_gene: TRBJ1-1; v_gene: TRBV6-5; CDR3aa: CASSEGQGVTEAFF; CDR3nt: TGTGCCAGCAGCGAGGGACAGGGAGTAACTGAAGCTTTCTTT
abundance: NA; d_gene: TRBD1; j_gene: TRBJ1-5; v_gene: TRBV6-5; CDR3aa: CASSGTADQPQHF; CDR3nt: TGTGCCAGCAGCGGGACAGCCGATCAGCCCCAGCATTTT
abundance: NA; d_gene: TRBD1; j_gene: TRBJ1-2; v_gene: TRBV2; CDR3aa: CASGQESGYGYTF; CDR3nt: TGTGCCAGTGGACAGGAGTCGGGCTATGGCTACACCTTC
abundance: NA; d_gene: NA; j_gene: TRBJ2-7; v_gene: TRBV27; CDR3aa: CASSLGSTLLYEQYF; CDR3nt: TGTGCCAGCAGTTTAGGTTCGACTCTCCTCTACGAGCAGTACTTC
abundance: once; d_gene: TRBD1; j_gene: TRBJ2-7; v_gene: TRBV7-2; CDR3aa: CASSRDRGGLYEQYF; CDR3nt: TGTGCCAGCAGCAGAGACAGGGGAGGACTTTACGAGCAGTACTTC
abundance: few; d_gene: NA; j_gene: TRBJ1-6; v_gene: TRBV19; CDR3aa: CASSRLARSSYNSPLHF; CDR3nt: TGTGCCAGTAGTAGGTTAGCCCGGAGCTCCTATAATTCACCCCTCCACTTT
abundance: NA; d_gene: NA; j_gene: TRBJ1-4; v_gene: TRBV7-9; CDR3aa: CALDVGFGGMRKLFF; CDR3nt: TGTGCCCTAGACGTAGGGTTCGGGGGTATGAGAAAACTGTTTTTT
abundance: NA; d_gene: NA; j_gene: TRBJ1-2; v_gene: TRBV6-5; CDR3aa: CASSSGRARGYTF; CDR3nt: TGTGCCAGCAGTTCGGGCAGGGCCCGTGGCTACACCTTC
abundance: NA; d_gene: NA; j_gene: TRBJ2-7; v_gene: TRBV7-9; CDR3aa: CASSLGSVYEQYF; CDR3nt: TGTGCCAGCAGCTTAGGTAGTGTTTACGAGCAGTACTTC
abundance: NA; d_gene: NA; j_gene: TRBJ1-5; v_gene: TRBV29-1; CDR3aa: CSVGSGPEQPQHF; CDR3nt: TGCAGCGTTGGATCAGGCCCGGAACAGCCCCAGCATTTT